This entry lists 26 T cell receptor beta chains sequenced from one sample in a study of blood T cell repertoires in COVID-19. Here immunoSEQ multiplex PCR was the method, and the copy in TCRdb shows in-frame clones only, minus some. The table lists roughly 74,000 clones, 85% to 90% of them singletons. Source material: peripheral blood. The receptors come from a woman aged 80 or over with active or convalescent COVID-19.

The chain is built from TRBV11-3 and TRBJ1-1, with D maybe TRBD1 (5 bases). V was pared by 5 bases and J by 3 bases, with 10 bases between. The germline V gene encodes CDR1 SGHNT and CDR2 YENEEA. The length of the CDR3 is 13 residues. The CDR3 loop reads CASSNGAYTEAFF. The CDR3 nucleotides read TGTGCCAGCAGCAATGGGGCGTACACTGAAGCTTTCTTT.

The chain uses TRBV6-5 and TRBJ2-5; TRBD1 matches at 8 bases. This CDR3 comprises 14 residues. Germline assignment: CDR1 MNHEY and CDR2 SVGAGI. J was trimmed by 5 bases and V by 6 bases; bases with no gene match: 8. For the CDR3, the DNA is TGTGCCAGCAGCGTAACAGGGGGAAGGGAGACCCAGTACTTC. This sequence encodes CASSVTGGRETQYF.

This chain joins TRBV5-3 and TRBJ1-2; D possibly corresponds to TRBD1 (6 bases). TRBV5-3 is flagged as an ORF with uncertain function. CDR3 size: 18 residues. V was pared by 3 bases and J by 4 bases, with 25 bases between. The CDR3 spells CARSSTWGGPTSIYGYTF. As DNA, the CDR3 is TGTGCCAGAAGCTCTACGTGGGGGGGCCCTACCTCAATCTATGGCTACACCTTC.

This sequence joins TRBV6-6 and TRBJ1-4; D is perhaps TRBD1 (5 bases). CDR1 and CDR2 from the germline V gene are MNHNY and SVGAGI (reference sequence). The V end was cut by 6 bases, the J end by 7 bases, with 12 bases between. CDR3 length equals 13 residues. This CDR3 is CASSQGRGEKLFF. The CDR3 nucleotides are TGTGCCAGCAGCCAGGGAAGAGGTGAAAAACTGTTTTTT.

The V gene is TRBV11-1, the J gene TRBJ2-2, with a tentative D call TRBD2 (5 bases). With 4 bases removed from V and 5 bases from J, the gap between germline ends came to 11 bases. Germline CDR1 and CDR2: SGHAT and FQDESV (reference sequence). The CDR3 spans 14 residues. The CDR3 nucleotides are TGTGCCAGCAGCTCCGGACTGGGAACCGGGGAGCTGTTTTTT. Its protein is CASSSGLGTGELFF.

On this clone itself: One end of the junction is discordant with germline, which a read error may explain. V gene TRBV6-2 or TRBV6-3 combines with J gene TRBJ2-7; 10 nucleotides agree with TRBD2. There are 11 residues in the CDR3. The germline V gene encodes CDR1 MNHEY and CDR2 SVGEGT. The CDR3 DNA sequence: TGTGCCAGCAGCCAGGGTACTAGCGGGGACTTC. This translates into CASSQGTSGDF.

The genes are TRBV11-1 and TRBJ2-2; no firm D call. The V gene lost 1 base and the J gene lost 6 bases, with 6 bases spanning the gap. This CDR3 contains 13 residues. The germline CDR1 and CDR2 sequences are SGHAT and FQDESV (reference sequence). In nucleotides, the CDR3 is TGTGCCAGCAGCTTAGGGGCCCCCGGGGAGCTGTTTTTT. This gives the protein CASSLGAPGELFF.

The chain employs TRBV5-1 and TRBJ1-1; no reliable D call. The germline CDR1 and CDR2 sequences are SGHRS and YFSETQ. This CDR3 is built from 13 residues. V was trimmed by 0 bases and J by 8 bases, leaving 11 bases between them. CDR3 bases: TGCGCCAGCAGCTTGGGTGCGCGTAGCGAAGCTTTCTTT. Its protein is CASSLGARSEAFF.

Comment on this clone: Other DNA sequences in this specimen translate into the identical CDR3. This chain uses TRBV18 with TRBJ1-5; weak D call: TRBD1 (5 bases). V was trimmed by 2 bases and J by 5 bases, leaving 7 bases between them. Germline lookup yields CDR1 KGHSH and CDR2 LQKENI. This CDR3 region has 13 residues. CDR3 in DNA: TGTGCCAGCTCACCAGGGGGGGATCAGCCCCAGCATTTT. This sequence encodes CASSPGGDQPQHF.

This chain links TRBV10-1 with TRBJ1-6; D remains unclear. V was shortened by 3 bases and J by 7 bases, with 4 bases between the two germline ends. The CDR3 length is 12 residues. Germline-derived CDR1 and CDR2 are WNHNN and SYGVQD (reference sequence). The CDR3 coding sequence is TGCGCCAGCAGTGAAGCCAATTCACCCCTCCACTTT. Protein product: CASSEANSPLHF.

This chain joins TRBV12-3 or TRBV12-4 and TRBJ2-2; D gene ambiguous. Trimming stripped 6 bases from V and 4 bases from J, with 3 bases between. CDR3 length equals 11 residues. The DNA of the CDR3 is TGTGCCAGCAGCCGCACCGGGGAGCTGTTTTTT. It specifies CASSRTGELFF.

The V and J genes are TRBV3-1 (or the pseudogene TRBV3-2) and TRBJ1-2; 10 bases fit TRBD1. With 4 bases clipped from V and 1 base from J, the junction kept 9 bases outside the gene matches. The CDR3 is made up of 17 amino acids. Germline V gene lookup returns CDR1 LGHDT and CDR2 YNNKEL (reference sequence). CDR3 in amino acids: CASSPRDRGPLNYGYTF. CDR3 in DNA: TGTGCCAGCAGCCCCCGGGACAGGGGACCCCTTAACTATGGCTACACCTTC.

The rearrangement uses TRBV4-2 and TRBJ2-5, with 8 positions matching TRBD2. The CDR3 runs to 16 residues. The V segment lost 4 bases and the J segment 3 bases; nucleotides outside the gene matches: 10. Per germline, CDR1 LGHNA and CDR2 YNFKEQ. CDR3 amino acids: CASSRRTGREEETQYF. As DNA, the CDR3 is TGTGCCAGCAGCCGCCGAACCGGGCGGGAGGAAGAGACCCAGTACTTC.

The rearrangement links TRBV2 to TRBJ1-1; D unresolved. V was pared by 3 bases and J by 2 bases, with 10 bases between. The V gene's germline CDR1 is SNHLY and CDR2 FYNNEI. This CDR3 contains 14 residues. CDR3 bases: TGTGCCAGCAGTGAGAGGAAACAAAACACTGAAGCTTTCTTT. Translation: CASSERKQNTEAFF.

The CDR3 bases are TGTGCCTGGAGTGTAAAGGGACTTCAATCCTACAATGAGCAGTTCTTC. Amino acids: CAWSVKGLQSYNEQFF. V is TRBV30 and J is TRBJ2-1; possible D gene TRBD2, 6 bases. The CDR3 runs to 16 residues. V lost 0 bases, J lost 1 base, and 13 bases lay in between. Germline V gives CDR1 GTSNPN, CDR2 SVGIG (reference sequence).

This chain uses TRBV5-1 with TRBJ1-1; D is undetermined. This CDR3 spans 15 amino acids. The ends were cut back, 1 base at V and 1 base at J, with 11 bases in the middle. Looked up from germline, CDR1 is SGHRS and CDR2 is YFSETQ. The CDR3 here is CASSLRPSGNTEAFF. The DNA of the CDR3 is TGCGCCAGCAGCTTGAGGCCATCGGGGAACACTGAAGCTTTCTTT.

The gene calls are TRBV2 and TRBJ1-5; a weak D match, TRBD1 (6 bases). V was cut by 7 bases and J by 5 bases, with 12 bases left in between. This CDR3 contains 13 residues. Germline CDR1 is SNHLY and CDR2 is FYNNEI. DNA of the CDR3: TGTGCCAGCACCCTGGGGGGGCATCAGCCCCAGCATTTT. Its translation is CASTLGGHQPQHF.

The chain uses TRBV4-1 and TRBJ1-2; no firm D call. CDR3 length: 16 amino acids. Per germline, CDR1 MGHRA and CDR2 YSYEKL. The V gene lost 5 bases and the J gene lost 2 bases, with 18 bases spanning the gap. CDR3 residues: CASSYTPMSGNYGYTF. CDR3 DNA: TGCGCCAGCAGCTACACCCCGATGAGCGGGAACTATGGCTACACCTTC.

The rearrangement joins TRBV11-3 to TRBJ2-7, with a weak D call TRBD2 (6 bases). The germline gives CDR1 SGHNT, CDR2 YENEEA. Deletions cut 4 bases from V and 3 bases from J, with 16 bases between. The CDR3 sequence is 15 residues long. The CDR3 nucleotides read TGTGCCAGCAGCTCGGGGGATATTTCGTTCTACGAGCAGTACTTC. Residues: CASSSGDISFYEQYF.

The V call is TRBV12-3 or TRBV12-4, the J call TRBJ2-3; no clear D gene. Trimming cost V 2 bases and J 4 bases, with 7 bases left between them. The CDR3 has 13 amino acids. The CDR3 here is CASSLRVADTQYF. DNA of the CDR3: TGTGCCAGCAGTTTAAGAGTGGCAGATACGCAGTATTTT.

The rearrangement joins TRBV19 to TRBJ1-1; maybe TRBD1 (6 bases). The V end was cut by 1 base, the J end by 5 bases, with 11 bases between. Germline lookup yields CDR1 LNHDA and CDR2 SQIVND (reference sequence). The CDR3 spans 14 residues. The CDR3 nucleotides read TGTGCCAGTAGTATAGGTAGGGGGAGAACTGAAGCTTTCTTT. The encoded protein is CASSIGRGRTEAFF.

The J gene is TRBJ1-2, the V gene TRBV7-9; D uncertain. This CDR3 comprises 16 residues. Germline V lookup: CDR1 SEHNR, CDR2 FQNEAQ (reference sequence). V was clipped by 4 bases and J by 2 bases, with 17 bases between them. CDR3 sequence reads: CASSSLGQEENYGYTF. Here the CDR3 DNA reads TGTGCCAGCAGCTCCCTCGGCCAGGAGGAAAACTATGGCTACACCTTC.

J is TRBJ1-2 and V is TRBV6-2 or TRBV6-3; D unresolved. The germline gives CDR1 MNHEY, CDR2 SVGEGT. This CDR3 comprises 13 residues. V lost 6 bases and J lost 5, with 13 bases in between. This CDR3 reads CASSNNRLYGYTF. The CDR3, as DNA: TGTGCCAGCAGCAATAATCGGTTGTATGGCTACACCTTC.

This rearrangement joins TRBV19 to TRBJ2-7, with TRBD1 identical over 8 bases. With 1 base clipped from V and 6 bases from J, the junction kept 8 bases outside the gene matches. This CDR3 spans 15 amino acids. CDR1 LNHDA and CDR2 SQIVND come from the germline V gene (reference sequence). As DNA, the CDR3 is TGTGCCAGTAGTATAGTAGCCAGGGGGCAGGGCGAGCAGTACTTC. It encodes CASSIVARGQGEQYF.

The chain employs TRBV5-4 and TRBJ1-1; 11 bases line up with TRBD1. Germline CDR1 is SGHNT and CDR2 is YYREEE (reference sequence). This CDR3 spans 14 amino acids. After removal of 3 bases from V and 3 bases from J, the junction contained 1 base not matched to a gene. In nucleotides, the CDR3 is TGTGCCAGCAGCTGGGGACAGGGGGACACTGAAGCTTTCTTT. Translation gives CASSWGQGDTEAFF.

The V gene is TRBV2, the J gene TRBJ1-2; 10 nucleotides agree with TRBD1. CDR1 and CDR2 from the germline V gene are SNHLY and FYNNEI. This CDR3 has 15 amino acids. V dropped 9 bases and J dropped 4; count of bases not matched to a gene: 11. CDR3 amino acids: CASTADRGLSYGYTF. The CDR3 nucleotides are TGTGCCAGTACCGCGGACAGGGGGTTGAGCTATGGCTACACCTTC. Full variable domain (outside the CDR3, taken from reference TRBV2 and TRBJ1-2): EPEVTQTPSHQVTQMGQEVILRCVPISNHLYFYWYRQILGQKVEFLVSFYNNEISEKSEIFDDQFSVERPDGSNFTLKIRSTKLEDSAMYFCASTADRGLSYGYTFGSGTRLTVV.